This T cell receptor beta chain is from a study of blood T cell repertoires in COVID-19. Study summary: Donors in the United States, Italy and Spain gave samples during acute or convalescent COVID-19. T cells, B-cell-depleted T cells, or PBMCs provided the cDNA or gDNA that served as material.

CDR3 size: 15 residues. Germline CDR1 SGHVS, CDR2 FQNEAQ. This clone was seen just once. The junction and the germline gene differ at one end; a read error may be behind it. Two negative PCRs, clearance, or symptom resolution characterized the recovered Cohort 3 donors. TCRdb's table, derived via immunoSEQ multiplex PCR, lists solely in-frame clones and lacks some. Seen here are more than 300,000 clones, around 90% observed once, and the top ten hold approximately 5.2%. What was sequenced was PBMCs or T cells enriched from blood (not recorded which). This sequence was found in a woman aged 25 to 39 who had recovered from COVID-19. The chain combines TRBV7-8 with TRBJ1-3; a possible D gene is TRBD1 (5 bases). The CDR3 spells CASSLGQSSGNTIYF. The CDR3 DNA sequence: TGTGCCAGCAGCTTAGGACAGAGCTCTGGAAACACTATATATTTT.